This is a list of T cell receptor beta chains from one sample in a study of T cells in Graves' hyperthyroidism and ophthalmopathy. MiXCR was run by TCRdb on the multiplex PCR reads, yielding one entry per CDR3 protein. The table includes some 490,000 distinct CDR3 sequences, 20% to 25% detected once. The sequencing sample was made of blood. These TCRs come from a woman between 70 and 85 years old with Graves' ophthalmopathy. The CDR3 runs from the conserved cysteine through the conserved F or W. Fields, in order: clone size, D gene, V gene, J gene, CDR3 length, CDR3 DNA, CDR3 protein. D genes are given only for firm matches. The size entry is marked missing in some rows and otherwise reads once, few, many or a size class.

>few|TRBD1|TRBV5-1|TRBJ2-5|15
TGCGCCAGCAGCGGTCCCAGGGGGCGCCAAGAGACCCAGTACTTC
CASSGPRGRQETQYF
>-|-|TRBV6-1|TRBJ2-6|15
TGTGCCAGCAACCGCCTGGACGGGCTAGCCAACGTCCTGACTTTC
CASNRLDGLANVLTF
>-|-|TRBV2|TRBJ2-7|13
TGTGCCAGCAGTGAAGCGGGAAAGTACGAGCAGTACTTC
CASSEAGKYEQYF
>few|-|TRBV6-2/TRBV6-3|TRBJ2-6|15
TGTGCCAGTACAGGGCTTATCTCTGGGGCCAACGTCCTGACTTTC
CASTGLISGANVLTF
>-|-|TRBV28|TRBJ2-7|14
TGTGCCAGCAGTTTATGGACAGGGGAGGGCGAGCAGTACTTC
CASSLWTGEGEQYF
>many|TRBD2|TRBV12-3/TRBV12-4|TRBJ2-3|15
TGTGCCAGCAGTTTATCTAGCGGGAGGGCAGATACGCAGTATTTT
CASSLSSGRADTQYF
>-|-|TRBV5-1|TRBJ2-1|14
TGCGCCAGCAGCTTGCTTGCCCAACCAAACGAGGCGTTCTTC
CASSLLAQPNEAFF
>many|TRBD2|TRBV28|TRBJ2-7|17
TGTGCCAGCAGTTCCCCAGCTGGTAGCGGGAGCCCCTACGAGCAGTACTTC
CASSSPAGSGSPYEQYF
>few|-|TRBV14|TRBJ2-1|15
TGTGCCAGCAGCCCCTTTCGGGGCTCCTACAATGAGCAGTTCTTC
CASSPFRGSYNEQFF
>-|-|TRBV7-2|TRBJ1-2|13
TGTGCCAGCAGCCCTGAAAAATTCTATGGCTACACCTTC
CASSPEKFYGYTF
>-|TRBD2|TRBV9|TRBJ2-2|16
TGTGCCAGCAGCGGGACTAGCGGAACGAACACCGGGGAGCTGTTTTTT
CASSGTSGTNTGELFF
>few|TRBD2|TRBV11-2|TRBJ2-7|15
TGTGCCAGCAGCACCACGGGGGGGCCCTCCTACGAGCAGTACTTC
CASSTTGGPSYEQYF
>-|TRBD1|TRBV28|TRBJ2-7|17
TGTGCCAGCAGTTCCCCGTATGGGACAGGGGCCTTCTACGAGCAGTACTTC
CASSSPYGTGAFYEQYF
>few|-|TRBV10-2|TRBJ2-3|13
TGCGCCAGCAGTAGACTAGGGGGAGATACGCAGTATTTT
CASSRLGGDTQYF
>many|-|TRBV24-1|TRBJ2-3|13
TGTGCCACCAGCCGTCGAGGGGCAGATACGCAGTATTTT
CATSRRGADTQYF
>many|-|TRBV5-1|TRBJ2-2|14
TGTGCCAGCAGCTCCGGGACTAACACCGGGGAGCTGTTTTTT
CASSSGTNTGELFF
>-|TRBD1|TRBV27|TRBJ1-1|16
TGTGCCAGCACCCGGACAGGGGTCGTTTGGAACACTGAAGCTTTCTTT
CASTRTGVVWNTEAFF
>few|-|TRBV6-2/TRBV6-3|TRBJ2-6|15
TGTGCCAGCACCAACCCGGCGGGAGGGGCCAACGTCCTGACTTTC
CASTNPAGGANVLTF
>few|-|TRBV24-1|TRBJ1-1|14
TGTGCCACCAGTGATCCGGACAAGAACACTGAAGCTTTCTTT
CATSDPDKNTEAFF
>-|-|TRBV7-2|TRBJ2-2|14
TGTGCCAGCAAAGTGGGCGCGAACACCGGGGAGCTGTTTTTT
CASKVGANTGELFF
>-|-|TRBV10-2|TRBJ2-5|15
TGCGCCAGCAGTGATTGGTCCGGTGCCAGGGAGACCCAGTACTTC
CASSDWSGARETQYF
>-|-|TRBV12-3/TRBV12-4|TRBJ2-4|13
TGTGCCAGCAGTCGGGACAAATTCACCATTCAGTACTTC
CASSRDKFTIQYF
>many|-|TRBV2|TRBJ1-2|13
TGTGCCAGCAGTGTCGCGGGGGCGCGGGGCTACACCTTC
CASSVAGARGYTF
>-|TRBD2|TRBV27|TRBJ2-7|15
TGTGCCAGCAGCCCACTAGCGGGAGCTTTTTACGAGCAGTACTTC
CASSPLAGAFYEQYF
>many|-|TRBV12-3/TRBV12-4|TRBJ1-2|13
TGTGCCAGCAGTTTCAGGGGAGGGAAGGGCTACACCTTC
CASSFRGGKGYTF
>-|-|TRBV6-1|TRBJ2-7|16
TGTGCCAGCAGGGGGGGGCTACAGGGTCCCATCTACGAGCAGTACTTC
CASRGGLQGPIYEQYF
>many|-|TRBV6-1|TRBJ2-7|14
TGTGCCAGCAAGTCGGCTTTATGGTCCTACGAGCAGTACTTC
CASKSALWSYEQYF
>-|-|TRBV27|TRBJ1-6|15
TGTGCCAGCAGTTTTTACGACGTTCTTAATTCACCCCTCCACTTT
CASSFYDVLNSPLHF
>-|TRBD1|TRBV30|TRBJ1-6|17
TGTGCCTGGAGAGCCGGGACAGGGGGTATAGTGAATTCACCCCTCCACTTT
CAWRAGTGGIVNSPLHF
>-|TRBD1|TRBV6-1|TRBJ2-7|15
TGTGCCAGCAGTCCCCCGACGACAGGGGGGAACGAGCAGTACTTC
CASSPPTTGGNEQYF
>-|TRBD2|TRBV5-1|TRBJ2-1|15
TGCGCCAGCAGTCCCGGGACTAGCGGCCTCAATGAGCAGTTCTTC
CASSPGTSGLNEQFF
>few|TRBD1|TRBV5-6|TRBJ2-4|16
TGTGCCAGCAGCTTGACAGGGGGCAGAGCCAAAAACATTCAGTACTTC
CASSLTGGRAKNIQYF
>-|TRBD2|TRBV6-1|TRBJ2-7|16
TGTGCCAGCACCCCTGAGCGGCTAGCGGGAGGTGGGGAGCAGTACTTC
CASTPERLAGGGEQYF
>many|-|TRBV2|TRBJ2-3|16
TGTGCCAGCAGTGAAGCGCTTCCGGGACGTGCAGATACGCAGTATTTT
CASSEALPGRADTQYF
>many|-|TRBV19|TRBJ1-1|14
TGTGCCAGTAGTATAATATACGGGAACACTGAAGCTTTCTTT
CASSIIYGNTEAFF
>many|-|TRBV7-9|TRBJ2-3|12
TGTGCCAGTCGGCCCGGCACAGATACGCAGTATTTT
CASRPGTDTQYF
>-|-|TRBV5-1|TRBJ2-2|14
TGCGCCAGCAGCTTGGACAGGGATGGCGGGGAGCTGTTTTTT
CASSLDRDGGELFF
>-|-|TRBV3-1|TRBJ2-7|15
TGTGCCAGCAGCCAAGTGCTTAGCGTACACTACGAGCAGTACTTC
CASSQVLSVHYEQYF
>few|-|TRBV7-8|TRBJ2-2|11
TGTGCCAGCAGCTACAGGAGGGAGCTGTTTTTT
CASSYRRELFF
>-|TRBD1|TRBV6-1|TRBJ1-2|13
TGTGCCAGCAGCCCCAGGGGGTTAGGGGGCTACACCTTC
CASSPRGLGGYTF
>-|TRBD1|TRBV28|TRBJ1-3|17
TGTGCCAGCAGTACTCGGCGACAGGGAAGGGCTGGAAACACCATATATTTT
CASSTRRQGRAGNTIYF
>few|-|TRBV5-1|TRBJ1-1|13
TGCGCCAGCAGAACACAGGTGAACACTGAAGCTTTCTTT
CASRTQVNTEAFF
>few|-|TRBV19|TRBJ2-7|13
TGTGCCAGTAGTCCGACAGACCCCTACGAGCAGTACTTC
CASSPTDPYEQYF
>few|TRBD2|TRBV27|TRBJ2-5|14
TGTGCCAGCGGGGAAGCGGGAGGGCTGGAGACCCAGTACTTC
CASGEAGGLETQYF
>once|-|TRBV5-5|TRBJ2-5|14
TGTGCCAGCAGCTATTTAGGTCCGGGGGAGACCCAGTACTTC
CASSYLGPGETQYF
>few|-|TRBV20-1|TRBJ2-3|14
TGCAGTGCTAGAGTGTGGGACGGGACAGATACGCAGTATTTT
CSARVWDGTDTQYF
>-|TRBD1|TRBV7-3|TRBJ2-5|16
TGTGCCAGCAGCTTAAGCCCCGGGACAGGGGAAGAGACCCAGTACTTC
CASSLSPGTGEETQYF
>many|TRBD1|TRBV20-1|TRBJ1-1|14
TGCAGTGCAATTACAGGGGGCGCGGTCACTGAAGCTTTCTTT
CSAITGGAVTEAFF
>few|-|TRBV6-1|TRBJ2-2|15
TGTGCCAGCAGTGAATACGGGGGGAACACCGGGGAGCTGTTTTTT
CASSEYGGNTGELFF
>-|-|TRBV3-1|TRBJ2-7|14
TGTGCCAGCAGCCAAGGCCAGGGGAAATACGAGCAGTACTTC
CASSQGQGKYEQYF
>few|-|TRBV9|TRBJ1-1|15
TGTGCCAGCAGCGTAGAATCCAGGGAGGACACTGAAGCTTTCTTT
CASSVESREDTEAFF
>-|-|TRBV10-3|TRBJ2-7|12
TGTGCCATCAGACCGAGCTCCTACGAGCAGTACTTC
CAIRPSSYEQYF
>-|TRBD1|TRBV19|TRBJ1-2|14
TGTGCCAGTAGTAACCTCCGGGACAGCTCTGGCTACACCTTC
CASSNLRDSSGYTF
>many|-|TRBV2|TRBJ1-1|13
TGTGCCAGCAGGAGGGGGGATTACTCGGAAGCTTTCTTT
CASRRGDYSEAFF